What follows are 28 T cell receptor beta chains derived from one specimen sequenced in a study of shared clonotypes between healthy human individuals. Profiling relied on immunoSEQ multiplex PCR, and the TCRdb table lists in-frame clones only, not all of them. The table includes about 2.4 million clones, 93% detected once. Material for sequencing was naive CD4+ T cells from PBMCs. Subset denoted: CD45RA+ positively selected. The origin of the receptors is a man aged 18-30 years in good health. Some clones in this sample may be carry-over from other donors' samples.

Note on this clone: An end of the junction differs from the germline gene, which may be a read error. The V and J genes are TRBV15 and TRBJ1-4; unclear D gene. The CDR3 sequence is 12 residues long. Germline CDR1 LNHNV, CDR2 YYDKDF (reference sequence). The CDR3 DNA reads TGTGCCACCGGCAGGCCGGCGGAAAAACTGTTTTTT. Translating it yields CATGRPAEKLFF.

The chain has TRBV5-4 and TRBJ2-7; 7 nucleotides align to TRBD2. V shed 1 base, J shed 5 bases, and the junction held 6 bases outside the gene matches. CDR3 size: 14 residues. Germline lookup yields CDR1 SGHNT and CDR2 YYREEE (reference sequence). The CDR3 DNA reads as TGTGCCAGCAGCTTGTGGGGAGGGACCCACGAGCAGTACTTC. It is translated as CASSLWGGTHEQYF.

V and J are TRBV5-3 and TRBJ1-2, with D tentatively TRBD1 (5 bases). TRBV5-3 is flagged as an ORF with uncertain function. This CDR3 spans 14 amino acids. V was clipped by 4 bases and J by 8 bases, with 18 bases between them. The CDR3, as DNA: TGTGCCAGAAGCACTGGGACGGTCTTCTGCGGCTACACCTTC. Its translation: CARSTGTVFCGYTF.

This chain links TRBV4-2 with TRBJ2-7, with 7 bases matching TRBD1. Germline CDR1 and CDR2: LGHNA and YNFKEQ. There are 14 residues in the CDR3. Trimming at V came to 1 base and at J to 3 bases, leaving 3 bases not matched to a gene. The CDR3 loop reads CASSQGGQLYEQYF. CDR3 coding DNA: TGTGCCAGCAGCCAAGGGGGACAGCTCTACGAGCAGTACTTC.

The rearrangement joins TRBV5-1 to TRBJ2-3; 10 bases fit TRBD2. The V gene end was trimmed by 0 bases and the J gene end by 5 bases; junction bases not matched to a gene: 9. The CDR3 extends over 17 amino acids. Germline-derived CDR1 and CDR2 are SGHRS and YFSETQ. CDR3 DNA: TGCGCCAGCAGCTTGGCTCTAGCGGGAGATTTGGTAGATACGCAGTATTTT. This gives the protein CASSLALAGDLVDTQYF.

This chain connects TRBV5-6 to TRBJ1-1; D possibly corresponds to TRBD1 (6 bases). The CDR3 has 14 amino acids. Trimming pared 4 bases from V and 4 bases from J, leaving 14 bases between. CDR1 and CDR2 (germline): SGHDT, YYEEEE. The CDR3 DNA sequence: TGTGCCAGCAGCGTTGGGGGCCCCGGCACTGAAGCTTTCTTT. It encodes CASSVGGPGTEAFF.

The J gene is TRBJ2-7, the V gene TRBV29-1; D remains ambiguous. V gave up 4 bases and J gave up 1 base, with 11 bases separating them. Germline loops: CDR1 SQVTM, CDR2 ANQGSEA. The CDR3 spans 13 residues. This chain's CDR3 is CSVAMLKSYEQYF. CDR3 DNA sequence: TGCAGCGTTGCCATGTTGAAGTCCTACGAGCAGTACTTC.

This clone was counted between two and nine times. The V and J genes are TRBV5-1 and TRBJ2-2; no clear D. Trimming stripped 0 bases from V and 6 bases from J, with 12 bases between. The germline V gene encodes CDR1 SGHRS and CDR2 YFSETQ. The CDR3 is 15 amino acids. The CDR3 DNA reads as TGCGCCAGCAGCTTGGTTTCAGGTGCTGCCGGGGAGCTGTTTTTT. Its protein product is CASSLVSGAAGELFF.

This chain links TRBV28 with TRBJ2-7; weak D call: TRBD2 (6 bases). Germline CDR1 and CDR2: MDHEN and SYDVKM. This CDR3 comprises 14 residues. Trimming stripped 7 bases from V and 4 bases from J, with 17 bases between. The CDR3 region is CASTQGDFVYEQYF. CDR3 DNA sequence: TGTGCCAGCACCCAAGGGGACTTTGTTTACGAGCAGTACTTC.

V gene TRBV7-3 combines with J gene TRBJ1-5, with unresolved D. Germline CDR1 reads SGHTA; CDR2 reads FQGTGA. The CDR3 totals 9 residues. Trimming took off 8 bases at V and 5 bases at J, with 1 base between the two ends. The CDR3 DNA sequence: TGTGCCAGCCATCAGCCCCAGCATTTT. Its translation is CASHQPQHF.

The DNA of the CDR3 is TGTGCCAGCACCGGTAACCCCGGGACTGGGGCCAATGAGCAGTTCTTC. Translating it yields CASTGNPGTGANEQFF. The chain combines TRBV28 with TRBJ2-1, with D possibly TRBD2 on 6 matching bases. The V end lost 7 bases, the J end lost 6 bases, and 22 bases lay between the germline ends. The CDR3 has 16 residues. CDR1 and CDR2 from the germline V gene are MDHEN and SYDVKM. The variable domain in full, with the rest retrieved from reference TRBV28 and TRBJ2-1, is DVKVTQSSRYLVKRTGEKVFLECVQDMDHENMFWYRQDPGLGLRLIYFSYDVKMKEKGDIPEGYSVSREKKERFSLILESASTNQTSMYLCASTGNPGTGANEQFFGPGTRLTVL.

The chain has TRBV6-1 and TRBJ2-7; 10 nucleotides match TRBD2. This CDR3 spans 15 amino acids. Germline loops: CDR1 MNHNS, CDR2 SASEGT. J lost 1 base, V lost 11 bases, and 11 bases had no gene match. The DNA for the CDR3 is TGTGCCGTCTGCTCAGCGGGAGGGCCTTCCTACGAGCAGTACTTC. This gives the protein CAVCSAGGPSYEQYF.

The gene calls are TRBV5-1 and TRBJ2-2, with 8 bases fitting TRBD2. J was trimmed by 4 bases and V by 0 bases; bases with no gene match: 11. Germline CDR1 and CDR2: SGHRS and YFSETQ. The CDR3 loop spans 18 amino acids. In nucleotides, the CDR3 is TGCGCCAGCAGCTTGGCCGGGGGCGGGAGGAGCTTCACCGGGGAGCTGTTTTTT. Translating it yields CASSLAGGGRSFTGELFF.

This clone has a handful of counts. The chain couples TRBV30 to TRBJ1-5, with D perhaps matching TRBD1 (5 bases). Germline CDR1 is GTSNPN and CDR2 is SVGIG (reference sequence). The V gene lost 5 bases and the J gene lost 6 bases, with 14 bases spanning the gap. CDR3 length: 13 amino acids. CDR3 nucleotide sequence: TGTGCCTGGGACCCAGGGCGGGCTCAGCCCCAGCATTTT. Protein sequence: CAWDPGRAQPQHF.

This clone was observed once. Distinct nucleotide sequences in the sample also encode this CDR3. The chain links TRBV5-1 to TRBJ2-7; TRBD2 aligns across 8 bases. V trimming: 5 bases; J trimming: 0 bases; junction bases outside the gene matches: 4. The CDR3 is made up of 14 amino acids. Germline V gene data show CDR1 as SGHRS and CDR2 as YFSETQ. CDR3 bases: TGCGCCAGCAGTCCGGGGGGGTCCTCCTACGAGCAGTACTTC. The encoded protein is CASSPGGSSYEQYF.

The J gene is TRBJ2-1, the V gene TRBV19, with D perhaps TRBD2 (6 bases). The germline gives CDR1 LNHDA, CDR2 SQIVND (reference sequence). This CDR3 spans 16 amino acids. Between the trimmed V and J ends, which lost 4 bases and 0 bases, there was a span of 13 bases. In DNA form, the CDR3 reads TGTGCCAGTAGTACAAGGGACTCCAGCTCCTACAATGAGCAGTTCTTC. It encodes CASSTRDSSSYNEQFF.

This chain joins TRBV7-2 and TRBJ2-1, with 7 bases lining up with TRBD1. Germline V lookup: CDR1 SGHTA, CDR2 FQGNSA. The CDR3 spans 15 residues. Trimming removed 5 bases from V and 4 bases from J; junction bases left unmatched: 8. The CDR3 sequence: CASSISGTEYNEQFF. Written as DNA, the CDR3 is TGTGCCAGCAGCATCTCCGGGACAGAATACAATGAGCAGTTCTTC.

The chain recombines TRBV2 with TRBJ1-1; a weak D match, TRBD1 (6 bases). Germline-derived CDR1 and CDR2 are SNHLY and FYNNEI. The CDR3 spans 15 residues. The V end lost 4 bases, the J end lost 4 bases, and 16 bases lay between the germline ends. The CDR3 spells CASSARGRGGTEAFF. In DNA, the CDR3 is TGTGCCAGCAGTGCCCGGGGCAGGGGAGGCACTGAAGCTTTCTTT.

This clone showed up just a few times. The V gene is TRBV10-3, the J gene TRBJ1-5, with no clear D. The CDR3 covers 12 residues. Germline CDR1 is ENHRY and CDR2 is SYGVKD. The V end lost 0 bases, the J end lost 7 bases, and 4 bases lay between the germline ends. The CDR3 DNA reads TGTGCCATCAGTGAGTCAGAACAGCCCCAGCATTTT. Its translation: CAISESEQPQHF.

This clone was observed a handful of times. This chain joins TRBV5-1 and TRBJ1-3, with TRBD1 as a possible D gene (5 bases). There are 16 residues in the CDR3. Trimming left V 4 bases short and J 0 bases short, with 14 bases between. Germline V gene lookup returns CDR1 SGHRS and CDR2 YFSETQ. The chain's CDR3 is CASSTGSSSSGNTIYF. CDR3 sequence (DNA): TGCGCCAGCAGCACAGGATCAAGCAGCTCTGGAAACACCATATATTTT.

The V and J genes are TRBV7-2 and TRBJ2-3; 8 nucleotides agree with TRBD1. V trimming: 5 bases; J trimming: 13 bases; junction bases outside the gene matches: 17. Germline values: CDR1 SGHTA, CDR2 FQGNSA. This CDR3 region has 15 residues. CDR3 coding DNA: TGTGCCAGCAGCCGCCCCGTAGGAGGGGCAGGGGGCGAGTATTTT. Protein product: CASSRPVGGAGGEYF.

The CDR3 bases are TGTGCCTGGAGTGAATCTGGAAACACCATATATTTT. Protein product: CAWSESGNTIYF. J is TRBJ1-3 and V is TRBV30, with D unclear. Trimming pared 1 base from V and 1 base from J, leaving 2 bases between. Per germline, CDR1 GTSNPN and CDR2 SVGIG (reference sequence). The CDR3 totals 12 residues.

The chain couples TRBV18 to TRBJ2-5; D possibly corresponds to TRBD2 (5 bases). Trimming left V 1 base short and J 2 bases short, with 11 bases between. The CDR3 consists of 15 residues. Per the germline V gene, CDR1 is KGHSH and CDR2 is LQKENI. This CDR3 is CASSPRLGVQETQYF. DNA for the CDR3: TGTGCCAGCTCACCACGTTTGGGAGTTCAAGAGACCCAGTACTTC.

J is TRBJ1-1 and V is TRBV27; 9 nucleotides match TRBD1. The CDR3 runs 16 residues. Germline loops: CDR1 MNHEY, CDR2 SMNVEV (reference sequence). The V gene end was trimmed by 3 bases and the J gene end by 5 bases; junction bases not matched to a gene: 10. The CDR3 coding sequence is TGTGCCAGCAGTTTGGGACAGGGTAAGGGGAAGACTGAAGCTTTCTTT. It codes for CASSLGQGKGKTEAFF.

Written as DNA, the CDR3 is TGTGCCAGCGGAGGGGGGGCCTTCTTAAGCGAGCAGTACTTC. Translation: CASGGGAFLSEQYF. The chain is built from TRBV7-9 and TRBJ2-7; a possible D gene is TRBD2 (7 bases). V was cut by 8 bases and J by 6 bases, with 20 bases left in between. Germline loops: CDR1 SEHNR, CDR2 FQNEAQ (reference sequence). The CDR3 totals 14 residues. Full variable domain (missing parts from reference TRBV7-9 and TRBJ2-7): DTGVSQNPRHKITKRGQNVTFRCDPISEHNRLYWYRQTLGQGPEFLTYFQNEAQLEKSRLLSDRFSAERPKGSFSTLEIQRTEQGDSAMYLCASGGGAFLSEQYFGPGTRLTVT.

Comment on this clone: Other DNA sequences within the sample encode an identical CDR3. The rearrangement joins TRBV20-1 to TRBJ2-1, with unresolved D. CDR1 DFQATT and CDR2 SNEGSKA come from the germline V gene (reference sequence). The length of the CDR3 is 11 residues. Between the trimmed V and J ends, which lost 3 bases and 7 bases, there was a span of 7 bases. This CDR3 reads CSARDTNEQFF. For the CDR3, the DNA is TGCAGTGCTAGGGATACGAATGAGCAGTTCTTC.

The chain combines TRBV5-4 with TRBJ2-5, with unresolved D. Trimming left V 4 bases short and J 4 bases short, with 14 bases between. The CDR3 spans 14 residues. CDR1 and CDR2 (germline): SGHNT, YYREEE (reference sequence). The CDR3 DNA reads as TGTGCCAGCAGCCCCACAGTGCTAGGAGAGACCCAGTACTTC. Amino acids: CASSPTVLGETQYF.

In regard to this clone: This CDR3 is also generated by other DNA sequences in the sample. The chain is built from TRBV7-9 and TRBJ2-5, with no clear D. The germline CDR1 and CDR2 sequences are SEHNR and FQNEAQ (reference sequence). The ends were cut back, 1 base at V and 1 base at J, with 4 bases in the middle. This CDR3 contains 13 residues. CDR3 sequence: CASSLGPQETQYF. The CDR3 DNA is TGTGCCAGCAGCTTAGGCCCCCAAGAGACCCAGTACTTC. Complete variable domain (other parts from reference TRBV7-9 and TRBJ2-5): DTGVSQNPRHKITKRGQNVTFRCDPISEHNRLYWYRQTLGQGPEFLTYFQNEAQLEKSRLLSDRFSAERPKGSFSTLEIQRTEQGDSAMYLCASSLGPQETQYFGPGTRLLVL.